This T cell receptor (beta chain) is from a study of T-cell memory formation after mild COVID-19. This clonotype has only a few counts. The TCR alpha and TCR beta cDNA libraries, bearing sample barcodes and UMIs, were generated by 5'RACE using constant-segment primers. A single record per CDR3 protein comes from TCRdb applying MiXCR to the 5' RACE reads. The sample contains 250,000 or so distinct CDR3 sequences, approximately 18% of which appear only once. The CDR3 covers 14 residues. Germline lookup yields CDR1 SNHLY and CDR2 FYNNEI. V dropped 3 bases and J dropped 10 bases, with 13 bases sitting between them.

This chain links TRBV2 with TRBJ1-6, with no clear D. Sequencing was performed on PBMCs or a T cell subset sorted from them (not recorded which). The clonotype originates from a man aged 18 to 30 who had mild COVID-19 (a few samples of this study predate the infection). Cell type and time point are not known. DNA of the CDR3: TGTGCCAGCAGTGACCGGATTCTGCCATCACCCCTCCACTTT. Amino acid sequence: CASSDRILPSPLHF.